The rows below give T cell receptor beta chains drawn from one sample of a study of graft-versus-host responses after intestinal transplantation. No cognate antigen is known for these TCRs. Using immunoSEQ multiplex PCR, the repertoire was profiled, and TCRdb retains in-frame clones only, with some absent. The sample includes about 59,000 clones, around 93% of them seen just once. The sequenced sample was unstimulated CD4+ T cells sorted from spleen or lymph node cells, obtained before transplant. All receptors come from a human donor who was the organ donor for an intestinal transplant. Both conserved end residues are part of each CDR3. The D gene is left open where the match is weak. A row's size may be missing; if present it is once, few, many or a size class.

J gene	D gene	clone size	V gene	CDR3 DNA	CDR3 protein
TRBJ2-7	-	-	TRBV5-5	TGTGCCAGCAGCTTGCAGGGCGAGCAGTACTTC	CASSLQGEQYF
TRBJ2-3	TRBD1	-	TRBV2	TGTGCCATTGCACCATTTCGGGACAGGGGTATTACAGATACGCAGTATTTT	CAIAPFRDRGITDTQYF
TRBJ1-1	-	-	TRBV6-5	TGTGCCAGCAGTTACAGGGCGCAGGGGCGGAACACTGAAGCTTTCTTT	CASSYRAQGRNTEAFF
TRBJ2-5	TRBD1	-	TRBV5-1	TGCGCCAGCAGCCTCACAGGGGGACAAGAGACCCAGTACTTC	CASSLTGGQETQYF
TRBJ2-4	-	-	TRBV30	TGTGCCTGGAGTGTCGCGAAAAACATTCAGTACTTC	CAWSVAKNIQYF
TRBJ2-3	-	-	TRBV18	TGTGCCAGCTCACTTTCAACAGATACGCAGTATTTT	CASSLSTDTQYF
TRBJ2-5	-	-	TRBV4-1	TGCGCCAGCAGCCAAGATTTAGGGACCCAGTACTTC	CASSQDLGTQYF
TRBJ2-3	-	-	TRBV7-3	TGTGCCAGCAGCTTAGCCGGCAGGGCCACAGATACGCAGTATTTT	CASSLAGRATDTQYF
TRBJ2-3	-	once	TRBV5-1	TGCGCCAGCACAAAGGGGCGTGGATTAGATACGCAGTATTTT	CASTKGRGLDTQYF
TRBJ1-5	-	-	TRBV10-3	TGTGCCATCAGTGAGTTAGCAGAGAATCAGCCCCAGCATTTT	CAISELAENQPQHF
TRBJ2-2	TRBD2	-	TRBV7-9	TGTGCCAGCAGCCTTCCCTGGGGGGGAGCGAACACCGGGGAGCTGTTTTTT	CASSLPWGGANTGELFF
TRBJ2-5	-	-	TRBV4-1	TGCGCCAGCAGCCAAGATATTGCGGGGGCCATACAAGAGACCCAGTACTTC	CASSQDIAGAIQETQYF
TRBJ1-4	TRBD1	-	TRBV30	TGTGCCTGGGAAAAGCCGGGACAGGGGTTTGAAAAACTGTTTTTT	CAWEKPGQGFEKLFF
TRBJ2-2	TRBD1	-	TRBV13	TGTGCCAGCAACGTTCGACAGGGGGGCTTCACCGGGGAGCTGTTTTTT	CASNVRQGGFTGELFF
TRBJ2-1	TRBD1	-	TRBV25-1	TGTGCCAGCAGTACAGTGACAGGGTTGGGTGAGCAGTTCTTC	CASSTVTGLGEQFF
TRBJ1-1	TRBD1	few	TRBV19	TGTGCCAGTAGTACGCAGGCCTTGACAGGGACGGGGACTGAAGCTTTCTTT	CASSTQALTGTGTEAFF
TRBJ1-2	-	-	TRBV7-3	TGTGCCAGCAGCTTAGGGGCAGGGGTAGGCTACACCTTC	CASSLGAGVGYTF
TRBJ1-2	TRBD1	-	TRBV7-2	TGTGCCAGCAGCTTAGCCGGGACAGGGGGAAACTATGGCTACACCTTC	CASSLAGTGGNYGYTF
TRBJ1-2	TRBD1	-	TRBV9	TGTGCCAGCAGCGGACAGGGTGGCTACACCTTC	CASSGQGGYTF
TRBJ2-4	-	-	TRBV18	TGTGCCAGCTCACCAACCGGGGCCAAAAACATTCAGTACTTC	CASSPTGAKNIQYF
TRBJ2-3	TRBD2	-	TRBV11-2	TGTGCCAGCAGCTTTTCCGGGGGGGGCCACACAGATACGCAGTATTTT	CASSFSGGGHTDTQYF
TRBJ1-3	-	-	TRBV7-9	TGTGCCAGCAGCTCTGGAAACACCATATATTTT	CASSSGNTIYF